This T cell receptor beta chain is from a study of shared clonotypes between healthy human individuals. TCRdb's table, derived via immunoSEQ multiplex PCR, lists solely in-frame clones and lacks some. Among about 1.4 million clones listed, approximately 96% were seen once. The TCR was taken from a man aged 25-45 years in good health. The material sequenced was naive CD4+ T cells sorted from blood. Subset in this sample: CD45RA+ positively selected.

CDR3: CASSPLAGGATDTQYF. CDR3 coding DNA: TGCGCCAGCAGCCCTCTAGCGGGAGGGGCCACAGATACGCAGTATTTT. This chain connects TRBV4-1 to TRBJ2-3; 12 bases match TRBD2. Germline CDR1 is MGHRA and CDR2 is YSYEKL. There are 16 residues in the CDR3. The V segment lost 4 bases and the J segment 2 bases; nucleotides outside the gene matches: 4.